These 12 T cell receptor beta chains share one sample of origin, sequenced in a study of blood T cell repertoires in COVID-19. Clones were read by immunoSEQ multiplex PCR, and TCRdb kept only the in-frame ones, dropping some. The data show some 300,000 clones, roughly 87% seen once. Sequenced material: PBMCs or T cells enriched from blood (not recorded which). The source is a woman aged 25 to 39 who had recovered from COVID-19.

This clone was seen a handful of times. V and J are TRBV27 and TRBJ1-2, with D perhaps matching TRBD1 (6 bases). CDR1 is MNHEY and CDR2 is SMNVEV in the germline V gene (reference sequence). This CDR3 has 16 amino acids. V was cut by 3 bases and J by 1 base, with 15 bases left in between. The CDR3 loop reads CASSFLTGKGNYGYTF. The DNA for the CDR3 is TGTGCCAGCAGTTTTCTAACAGGGAAGGGTAACTATGGCTACACCTTC.

J is TRBJ1-1 and V is TRBV9, with 12 nucleotides matching TRBD1. The V gene end was trimmed by 0 bases and the J gene end by 2 bases; junction bases not matched to a gene: 14. The length of the CDR3 is 20 residues. In germline, CDR1 is SGDLS, CDR2 YYNGEE. Here the CDR3 DNA reads TGTGCCAGCAGCGTAGATGGAGGGACAGGGGGCACATGGGGAAACACTGAAGCTTTCTTT. This sequence encodes CASSVDGGTGGTWGNTEAFF.

The chain links TRBV13 to TRBJ2-2; 7 bases are a match to TRBD1. The CDR3 covers 15 residues. Germline-derived CDR1 and CDR2 are PRHDT and FYEKMQ (reference sequence). V gave up 3 bases and J gave up 3 bases; unmatched junction bases: 4. The CDR3 DNA reads TGTGCCAGCAGCTTGACCGGGACAGACACCGGGGAGCTGTTTTTT. Protein: CASSLTGTDTGELFF. The whole variable domain, filled in from reference TRBV13 and TRBJ2-2, reads AAGVIQSPRHLIKEKRETATLKCYPIPRHDTVYWYQQGPGQDPQFLISFYEKMQSDKGSIPDRFSAQQFSDYHSELNMSSLELGDSALYFCASSLTGTDTGELFFGEGSRLTVL.

The rearrangement links TRBV28 to TRBJ2-1; D is perhaps TRBD1 (5 bases). CDR3 length: 15 residues. From germline, CDR1 is MDHEN and CDR2 SYDVKM. Deletions cut 10 bases from V and 0 bases from J, with 16 bases between. CDR3 sequence reads: CAIKQELFSYNEQFF. In DNA, the CDR3 is TGTGCCATCAAACAGGAGCTCTTCTCCTACAATGAGCAGTTCTTC. Looking up the rest from reference TRBV28 and TRBJ2-1 gives the full variable domain: DVKVTQSSRYLVKRTGEKVFLECVQDMDHENMFWYRQDPGLGLRLIYFSYDVKMKEKGDIPEGYSVSREKKERFSLILESASTNQTSMYLCAIKQELFSYNEQFFGPGTRLTVL.

The chain uses TRBV18 and TRBJ1-5; D is perhaps TRBD1 (6 bases). The CDR3 totals 14 residues. Germline V gene data show CDR1 as KGHSH and CDR2 as LQKENI. Trimming stripped 6 bases from V and 3 bases from J, with 12 bases between. CDR3 DNA sequence: TGTGCCAGCTCGTCGACAGGCTACAATCAGCCCCAGCATTTT. This gives the protein CASSSTGYNQPQHF.

The chain has TRBV18 and TRBJ2-5, with 7 bases that match TRBD2. Germline V gene sequence: CDR1 KGHSH, CDR2 LQKENI. The V segment lost 2 bases and the J segment 4 bases; nucleotides outside the gene matches: 1. There are 13 residues in the CDR3. Here the CDR3 DNA reads TGTGCCAGCTCACCAGGGGGGGGAGAGACCCAGTACTTC. It translates to CASSPGGGETQYF. The variable domain in full, completed from reference TRBV18 and TRBJ2-5, reads NAGVMQNPRHLVRRRGQEARLRCSPMKGHSHVYWYRQLPEEGLKFMVYLQKENIIDESGMPKERFSAEFPKEGPSILRIQQVVRGDSAAYFCASSPGGGETQYFGPGTRLLVL.

The chain is built from TRBV5-1 and TRBJ1-1, with D maybe TRBD1 (5 bases). V lost 0 bases, J lost 7 bases, and 16 bases lay in between. CDR3 length: 15 amino acids. Germline CDR1 reads SGHRS; CDR2 reads YFSETQ. The CDR3 DNA sequence: TGCGCCAGCAGCTTGGTCCTGGGGGGGAAAGGTGAAGCTTTCTTT. It encodes CASSLVLGGKGEAFF.

This clone has a single count. V gene TRBV11-2 combines with J gene TRBJ1-6; maybe TRBD1 (6 bases). Germline V gene lookup returns CDR1 SGHAT and CDR2 FQNNGV. V gave up 5 bases and J gave up 7 bases, with 15 bases separating them. The CDR3 totals 15 residues. CDR3 nucleotides: TGTGCCAGCAGCCAACAGTGGACAGCCAATTCACCCCTCCACTTT. Amino acids: CASSQQWTANSPLHF.

On this clone itself: The same CDR3 arises from other DNA sequences in this sample as well. The V call is TRBV19, the J call TRBJ1-2; 9 bases line up with TRBD1. CDR3 length equals 14 residues. The V gene's germline CDR1 is LNHDA and CDR2 SQIVND (reference sequence). V shed 4 bases and J 7 bases; nucleotides not matched to a gene: 7. CDR3 amino acids: CASSTRTGVGGYTF. CDR3 DNA: TGTGCCAGTAGTACCCGGACAGGGGTTGGTGGCTACACCTTC.

V is TRBV18 and J is TRBJ1-6, with 7 nucleotides matching TRBD1. Germline V gives CDR1 KGHSH, CDR2 LQKENI. This CDR3 spans 13 amino acids. J lost 10 bases, V lost 6 bases, and 6 bases had no gene match. CDR3 sequence (DNA): TGTGCCAGCTCCACAGGGGTCGAATCACCCCTCCACTTT. Protein sequence: CASSTGVESPLHF.

V gene TRBV6-5 combines with J gene TRBJ1-6; D is uncertain. V was pared by 0 bases and J by 6 bases, with 12 bases between. This CDR3 spans 16 amino acids. From germline, CDR1 is MNHEY and CDR2 SVGAGI. The CDR3 DNA follows: TGTGCCAGCAGTTACTCGGGCCGAGTCCTTAATTCACCCCTCCACTTT. Translating it yields CASSYSGRVLNSPLHF.

The V call is TRBV30, the J call TRBJ2-3, with D tentatively TRBD1 (6 bases). The germline V gene encodes CDR1 GTSNPN and CDR2 SVGIG (reference sequence). Trimming pared 0 bases from V and 1 base from J, leaving 8 bases between. The CDR3 length is 14 residues. The CDR3 DNA sequence: TGTGCCTGGAGTGTAGGGGGAGGCACAGATACGCAGTATTTT. Residues: CAWSVGGGTDTQYF.